This T cell receptor (beta chain) was documented in a study of blood T cell repertoires in COVID-19. At the level of the study: Sources were T cells, B-cell-depleted T cells, or PBMCs; the material itself was cDNA or gDNA.

Only one count was recorded for this clone. Relative to the germline gene, one junction end is altered; a read error may explain this. Those who participated ranged in age from roughly 18 to 89 years and resided in about two dozen US areas. Per the germline V gene, CDR1 is KGHSH and CDR2 is LQKENI. The CDR3 runs to 13 residues. Sequencing used immunoSEQ multiplex PCR; TCRdb keeps in-frame clones, though not all of them. The data contain hundreds of thousands of clones, more than 80% of them singletons. This chain uses TRBV18 with TRBJ1-6; D not resolved. The sequence came from a man younger than 30 who had recovered from COVID-19. Sequencing was performed on PBMCs or T cells enriched from blood (not recorded which). CDR3 sequence: CASSGSNNSPLHF. The CDR3, as DNA: TGTGCCAGCTCGGGCTCCAATAATTCACCCCTCCACTTT.